These 2 T cell receptor beta chains share one sample of origin, sequenced in a study of shared clonotypes between healthy human individuals. TCRdb's copy holds only in-frame clones and misses some; the assay was immunoSEQ multiplex PCR. Of around 2.1 million clones in the sample, about 93% were seen once. The naive CD8 fraction comprised CD45RO-negative cells positively selected for CCR7 and excluded terminally differentiated effector memory CD45RA+ cells. Sequencing was performed on naive CD8+ T cells from PBMCs. The receptors stem from a man aged 18 to 30 in good health. Some clones in this sample may be carry-over from other donors' samples.

CDR3 nucleotide sequence: TGTGCCAGCAGCTTAGCAGGGCGCCTTAATGAGCAGTTCTTC. Translated: CASSLAGRLNEQFF. This chain links TRBV7-7 with TRBJ2-1; D remains unclear. The CDR3 loop spans 14 amino acids. Germline loops: CDR1 SSHAT, CDR2 FNYEAQ (reference sequence). V lost 0 bases to trimming and J lost 7 bases, with 10 bases between them.

CDR3: CAWSWLGFGTGELFF. The DNA of the CDR3 is TGTGCCTGGAGTTGGTTGGGGTTCGGGACCGGGGAGCTGTTTTTT. The chain joins TRBV30 to TRBJ2-2, with D unclear. The germline V gene encodes CDR1 GTSNPN and CDR2 SVGIG (reference sequence). Trimming took off 2 bases at V and 5 bases at J, with 15 bases between the two ends. This CDR3 spans 15 amino acids. Combining the CDR3 with reference TRBV30 and TRBJ2-2 gives the whole variable domain SQTIHQWPATLVQPVGSPLSLECTVEGTSNPNLYWYRQAAGRGLQLLFYSVGIGQISSEVPQNLSASRPQDRQFILSSKKLLLSDSGFYLCAWSWLGFGTGELFFGEGSRLTVL.